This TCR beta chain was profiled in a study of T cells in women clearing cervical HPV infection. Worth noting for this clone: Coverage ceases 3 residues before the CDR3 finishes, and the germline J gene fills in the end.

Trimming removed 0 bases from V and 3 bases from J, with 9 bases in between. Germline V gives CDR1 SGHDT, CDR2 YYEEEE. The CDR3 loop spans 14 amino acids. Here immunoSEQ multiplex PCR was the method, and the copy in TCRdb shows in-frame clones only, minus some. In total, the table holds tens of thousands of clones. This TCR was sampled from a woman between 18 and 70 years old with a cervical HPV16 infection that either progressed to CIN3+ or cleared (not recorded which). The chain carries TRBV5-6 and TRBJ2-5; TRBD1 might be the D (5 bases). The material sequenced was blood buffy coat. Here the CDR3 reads CASSLVGREETQYF. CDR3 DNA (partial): TGTGCCAGCAGCTTGGTTGGCAGGGAAGAGACC.